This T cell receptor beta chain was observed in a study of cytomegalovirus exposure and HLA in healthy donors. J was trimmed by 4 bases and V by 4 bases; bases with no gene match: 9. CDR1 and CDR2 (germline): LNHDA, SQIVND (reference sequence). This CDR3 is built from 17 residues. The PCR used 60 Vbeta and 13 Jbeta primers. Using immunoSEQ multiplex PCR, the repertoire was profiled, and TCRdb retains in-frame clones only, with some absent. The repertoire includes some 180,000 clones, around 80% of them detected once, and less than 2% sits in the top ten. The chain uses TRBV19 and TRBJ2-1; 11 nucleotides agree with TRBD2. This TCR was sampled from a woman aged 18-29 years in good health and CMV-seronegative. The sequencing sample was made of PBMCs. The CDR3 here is CASSTRTSGSMYNEQFF. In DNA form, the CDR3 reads TGTGCCAGTAGTACGCGTACTAGCGGGAGTATGTACAATGAGCAGTTCTTC.